These 30 T cell receptor beta chains originate from one sample sequenced in a study of radiotherapy plus CTLA-4 blockade in lung cancer. Clones were sequenced by immunoSEQ multiplex PCR, and TCRdb holds only the in-frame ones, with some missing. The sample comprises roughly 80,000 clones, 78% of which are singletons, and around 4% rests with the top ten. The source material was peripheral blood, sampled from a patient treated with radiotherapy plus ipilimumab. The receptor source for this set is a human donor with non-small cell lung cancer who had a partial response to radiotherapy plus ipilimumab. Some clones in this sample may be carry-over from other donors' samples.

This clone has just one count. V is TRBV7-6 and J is TRBJ2-5, with 8 bases identical to TRBD2. The CDR3 is made up of 11 amino acids. V was clipped by 5 bases and J by 7 bases; unmatched bases: 0. From germline, CDR1 is SGHVS and CDR2 FNYEAQ. CDR3 sequence (DNA): TGTGCCAGCAGCCGGGGGGGGACCCAGTACTTC. This encodes CASSRGGTQYF.

This clone was counted between two and nine times. This chain uses TRBV6-5 with TRBJ2-7; tentatively, D is TRBD1 (6 bases). The germline V gene has CDR1 MNHEY and CDR2 SVGAGI. The length of the CDR3 is 14 residues. V lost 4 bases to trimming and J lost 3 bases, with 13 bases between them. In nucleotides, the CDR3 is TGTGCCAGCAGTTTACAGGGTTTGGGCTACGAGCAGTACTTC. Translating gives CASSLQGLGYEQYF.

This clone was counted between two and nine times. The genes are TRBV7-3 and TRBJ1-1; a weak D match, TRBD1 (5 bases). V lost 5 bases, J lost 8 bases, and 9 bases lay in between. The CDR3 has 11 residues. Germline lookup yields CDR1 SGHTA and CDR2 FQGTGA. The CDR3 nucleotides read TGTGCCAGCAGCCCCGACAGAGAAGCTTTCTTT. Its protein is CASSPDREAFF.

This clone was detected only a few times. This chain joins TRBV28 and TRBJ2-4; 10 nucleotides match TRBD1. V shed 5 bases and J 8 bases; nucleotides not matched to a gene: 9. Germline assignment: CDR1 MDHEN and CDR2 SYDVKM. The CDR3 spans 15 residues. CDR3 coding DNA: TGTGCCAGCAGTCCGAGGACAGGGGGGAGATACATTCAGTACTTC. This codes for CASSPRTGGRYIQYF.

The V call is TRBV5-1, the J call TRBJ2-1; 10 bases match TRBD2. Germline trimming cut 4 bases from V and 0 bases from J; bases unmatched to any gene: 4. Germline CDR1 is SGHRS and CDR2 is YFSETQ. The CDR3 extends over 16 amino acids. The CDR3 protein is CASSKVAGGSYNEQFF. CDR3 bases: TGCGCCAGCAGCAAGGTAGCGGGGGGCTCCTACAATGAGCAGTTCTTC.

The table lists this clone with a count of one. CDR3 bases: TGTGCCAGCTCCCCGGGACAGGGTTACAATGAGCAGTTCTTC. This codes for CASSPGQGYNEQFF. The chain joins TRBV18 to TRBJ2-1, with TRBD1 identical over 9 bases. The germline V gene encodes CDR1 KGHSH and CDR2 LQKENI. This CDR3 contains 14 residues. The V gene end was trimmed by 6 bases and the J gene end by 4 bases; junction bases not matched to a gene: 4.

The chain is built from TRBV11-3 and TRBJ2-2; 8 bases align to TRBD2. Per germline, CDR1 SGHNT and CDR2 YENEEA. The CDR3 length is 17 residues. V lost 5 bases and J lost 4; bases outside the gene matches: 12. CDR3 in amino acids: CASSGYSGGPGTGELFF. CDR3 DNA: TGTGCCAGCAGCGGATATTCGGGGGGGCCCGGCACCGGGGAGCTGTTTTTT. The variable domain in full, completed from reference TRBV11-3 and TRBJ2-2, reads EAGVVQSPRYKIIEKKQPVAFWCNPISGHNTLYWYLQNLGQGPELLIRYENEEAVDDSQLPKDRFSAERLKGVDSTLKIQPAELGDSAVYLCASSGYSGGPGTGELFFGEGSRLTVL.

The gene calls are TRBV6-6 and TRBJ1-6; possible D gene TRBD1, 5 bases. The ends were cut back, 7 bases at V and 6 bases at J, with 10 bases in the middle. Germline CDR1 is MNHNY and CDR2 is SVGAGI (reference sequence). This CDR3 is 13 amino acids long. The CDR3 DNA follows: TGTGCCAGCAAGCTTCAGGGTAATTCACCCCTCCACTTT. Its translation: CASKLQGNSPLHF.

The chain carries TRBV5-6 and TRBJ1-3; 8 bases match TRBD1. The J segment lost 8 bases and the V segment lost 2 bases, leaving 12 bases of the junction unmatched. The germline CDR1 and CDR2 sequences are SGHDT and YYEEEE. This CDR3 has 16 amino acids. CDR3 amino acids: CASSLVHRTGWDTIYF. The CDR3 bases are TGTGCCAGCAGCTTAGTCCATCGGACAGGGTGGGACACCATATATTTT.

The chain joins TRBV18 to TRBJ2-1, with TRBD1 identical over 8 bases. Germline lookup yields CDR1 KGHSH and CDR2 LQKENI. The CDR3 contains 12 residues. V trimming: 3 bases; J trimming: 15 bases; junction bases outside the gene matches: 7. The CDR3: CASSPATGERFF. DNA of the CDR3: TGTGCCAGCTCACCCGCGACAGGGGAGAGGTTCTTC.

CDR3 sequence: CAARTVGSNQPQHF. The CDR3 bases are TGTGCCGCCCGGACAGTGGGGAGCAATCAGCCCCAGCATTTT. The chain links TRBV19 to TRBJ1-5, with D perhaps TRBD1 (6 bases). V was trimmed by 11 bases and J by 1 base, leaving 15 bases between them. This CDR3 has 14 residues. The germline V gene encodes CDR1 LNHDA and CDR2 SQIVND (reference sequence).

The chain links TRBV2 to TRBJ2-7, with a weak D call TRBD2 (5 bases). Germline-derived CDR1 and CDR2 are SNHLY and FYNNEI. The CDR3 extends over 14 amino acids. V was shortened by 8 bases and J by 3 bases, with 17 bases between the two germline ends. The DNA for the CDR3 is TGTGCCAGCCTCCCATGGCGGGCCAGCTACGAGCAGTACTTC. As protein: CASLPWRASYEQYF.

The genes are TRBV11-3 and TRBJ2-1; D remains ambiguous. The CDR3 has 15 amino acids. Trimming left V 5 bases short and J 1 base short, with 12 bases between. Germline CDR1 is SGHNT and CDR2 is YENEEA. The CDR3 protein is CASSLGPPSYNEQFF. The CDR3 DNA sequence: TGTGCCAGCAGCCTAGGGCCTCCTTCCTACAATGAGCAGTTCTTC. The full variable domain, completed using reference TRBV11-3 and TRBJ2-1, is EAGVVQSPRYKIIEKKQPVAFWCNPISGHNTLYWYLQNLGQGPELLIRYENEEAVDDSQLPKDRFSAERLKGVDSTLKIQPAELGDSAVYLCASSLGPPSYNEQFFGPGTRLTVL.

The gene calls are TRBV27 and TRBJ1-3; 9 bases agree with TRBD1. The CDR3 runs to 15 residues. Trimming cost V 5 bases and J 4 bases; bases outside gene matches: 6. Germline-derived CDR1 and CDR2 are MNHEY and SMNVEV (reference sequence). The CDR3 DNA follows: TGTGCCAGCAGTCTACAGGGGGCAGGAGGAAACACCATATATTTT. Translating gives CASSLQGAGGNTIYF.

The J gene is TRBJ1-1, the V gene TRBV2, with D uncertain. Trimming shortened V by 6 bases and J by 0 bases, and 14 bases separated the two germline ends. Germline loops: CDR1 SNHLY, CDR2 FYNNEI. The CDR3 contains 15 residues. The CDR3 loop reads CASRRGRIMNTEAFF. The CDR3 nucleotides are TGTGCCAGCAGGAGAGGGAGAATCATGAACACTGAAGCTTTCTTT.

The J gene is TRBJ2-1, the V gene TRBV5-4; 9 nucleotides align to TRBD2. V shed 5 bases, J shed 6 bases, and the junction held 15 bases outside the gene matches. Germline values: CDR1 SGHNT, CDR2 YYREEE (reference sequence). This CDR3 is 17 amino acids long. CDR3 sequence: CASSRGGPSGTGNEQFF. The CDR3 nucleotides are TGTGCCAGCAGTAGGGGGGGACCTAGCGGGACGGGCAATGAGCAGTTCTTC.

This clone has a handful of counts. The gene calls are TRBV6-4 and TRBJ2-3, with D maybe TRBD2 (6 bases). Germline V gene sequence: CDR1 MRHNA, CDR2 SNTAGT. The CDR3 spans 14 residues. V shed 3 bases and J shed 3 bases, with 10 bases lying between them. In DNA form, the CDR3 reads TGTGCCAGCAGTGAGTTGGCGGGGACAGATACGCAGTATTTT. Its protein product is CASSELAGTDTQYF.

The V and J genes are TRBV7-9 and TRBJ1-2, with D unresolved. The germline V gene has CDR1 SEHNR and CDR2 FQNEAQ (reference sequence). V dropped 7 bases and J dropped 0 bases, with 15 bases sitting between them. The CDR3 runs 15 residues. The CDR3 DNA reads as TGTGCCAGCACCCCTCCCCGGGGAGCTAACTATGGCTACACCTTC. The encoded protein is CASTPPRGANYGYTF.

Only a few counts were recorded for this clone. The gene calls are TRBV7-9 and TRBJ2-7; the D is unclear. Germline CDR1 SEHNR, CDR2 FQNEAQ (reference sequence). The CDR3 extends over 11 amino acids. Trimming removed 4 bases at V and 3 bases at J, with 4 bases between. The CDR3 loop reads CASSSLYEQYF. As DNA, the CDR3 is TGTGCCAGCAGCTCCCTCTACGAGCAGTACTTC.

V is TRBV6-5 and J is TRBJ1-5, with D uncertain. Between the trimmed V and J ends, which lost 3 bases and 5 bases, there was a span of 5 bases. The germline V gene encodes CDR1 MNHEY and CDR2 SVGAGI. This CDR3 comprises 12 residues. CDR3 nucleotides: TGTGCCAGCAGTTATCTCCATCAGCCCCAGCATTTT. As protein: CASSYLHQPQHF.

This rearrangement joins TRBV27 to TRBJ1-2; TRBD1 matches at 9 bases. CDR3 size: 15 residues. After removal of 6 bases from V and 8 bases from J, the junction contained 13 bases not matched to a gene. CDR1 is MNHEY and CDR2 is SMNVEV in the germline V gene (reference sequence). The CDR3, as DNA: TGTGCCAGCAGCCGGACACAGGGGGCGCGTAAGGGCTACACCTTC. Translating gives CASSRTQGARKGYTF.

The chain uses TRBV7-8 and TRBJ2-1; no clear D. This CDR3 spans 14 amino acids. With 5 bases removed from V and 4 bases from J, the gap between germline ends came to 12 bases. The germline gives CDR1 SGHVS, CDR2 FQNEAQ. Here the CDR3 reads CASSPAVGYNEQFF. The CDR3 bases are TGTGCCAGCAGCCCCGCGGTCGGGTACAATGAGCAGTTCTTC. The whole variable domain, remainder taken from reference TRBV7-8 and TRBJ2-1, is GAGVSQSPRYKVAKRGQDVALRCDPISGHVSLFWYQQALGQGPEFLTYFQNEAQLDKSGLPSDRFFAERPEGSVSTLKIQRTQQEDSAVYLCASSPAVGYNEQFFGPGTRLTVL.

V usage is TRBV7-8 and J usage is TRBJ2-5; weak D call: TRBD2 (6 bases). The V end lost 2 bases, the J end lost 5 bases, and 24 bases lay between the germline ends. Germline values: CDR1 SGHVS, CDR2 FQNEAQ. This CDR3 is 18 amino acids long. This chain's CDR3 is CASSLLPWVPSVSETQYF. In DNA, the CDR3 is TGTGCCAGCAGCTTATTACCTTGGGTTCCTAGCGTGAGTGAGACCCAGTACTTC.

The chain employs TRBV2 and TRBJ2-7, with 7 nucleotides matching TRBD1. J was trimmed by 0 bases and V by 5 bases; bases with no gene match: 4. CDR1 is SNHLY and CDR2 is FYNNEI in the germline V gene. The CDR3 totals 14 residues. The CDR3 DNA reads TGTGCCAGCAGTCGACAGGGTAGCTCCTACGAGCAGTACTTC. It encodes CASSRQGSSYEQYF.

The rearrangement uses TRBV5-6 and TRBJ2-4; 8 nucleotides agree with TRBD2. The CDR3 has 15 amino acids. V lost 2 bases and J lost 2; bases outside the gene matches: 3. CDR1 and CDR2 from the germline V gene are SGHDT and YYEEEE. This CDR3 reads CASSFSGISKNIQYF. In DNA, the CDR3 is TGTGCCAGCAGCTTTAGCGGGATTTCCAAAAACATTCAGTACTTC.

This sequence joins TRBV2 and TRBJ1-2; 7 nucleotides align to TRBD1. This CDR3 is built from 14 residues. J gave up 1 base and V 8 bases, and 7 bases lay outside the gene matches. The germline V gene encodes CDR1 SNHLY and CDR2 FYNNEI. The CDR3 coding sequence is TGTGCCAGCTCCGGGACAGTAAATAACTATGGCTACACCTTC. It encodes CASSGTVNNYGYTF.

The chain employs TRBV11-3 and TRBJ1-1; D is ambiguous. This CDR3 is built from 15 residues. Germline CDR1 is SGHNT and CDR2 is YENEEA. Trimming took 5 bases from V and 0 from J, leaving 13 bases between them. The CDR3 DNA sequence: TGTGCCAGCAGCACCGGGGTACGCATGAACACTGAAGCTTTCTTT. It yields the protein CASSTGVRMNTEAFF.

This clone came up a few times. The rearrangement uses TRBV19 and TRBJ1-2, with 7 nucleotides matching TRBD1. The ends lost 8 bases at V and 6 bases at J; junction bases unmatched: 12. The germline V gene has CDR1 LNHDA and CDR2 SQIVND (reference sequence). The CDR3 spans 14 residues. CDR3 amino acids: CASGQQGNWDGYTF. In nucleotides, the CDR3 is TGTGCCAGTGGTCAACAGGGGAACTGGGATGGCTACACCTTC.

The rearrangement joins TRBV7-8 to TRBJ1-1; 7 nucleotides agree with TRBD1. The CDR3 runs 14 residues. J gave up 2 bases and V 1 base, and 1 base lay outside the gene matches. Germline CDR1 is SGHVS and CDR2 is FQNEAQ. The CDR3 nucleotides read TGTGCCAGCAGCTTAGACAGGGGCAACACTGAAGCTTTCTTT. The encoded protein is CASSLDRGNTEAFF.

CDR3 residues: CASNSAFNYGYTF. The CDR3, as DNA: TGTGCCAGCAACTCCGCCTTCAACTATGGCTACACCTTC. V is TRBV28 and J is TRBJ1-2; D ambiguous. The length of the CDR3 is 13 residues. Trimming pared 7 bases from V and 2 bases from J, leaving 11 bases between. In germline, CDR1 is MDHEN, CDR2 SYDVKM.